These 12 T cell receptor beta chains share one sample of origin, sequenced in a study of shared clonotypes between healthy human individuals. Clones were sequenced by immunoSEQ multiplex PCR, and TCRdb holds only the in-frame ones, with some missing. The sample has some 2,500,000 clones, 90% to 95% seen once. Sequenced material: naive CD4+ T cells from PBMCs. Sample subset: CD45RA+ positively selected. Receptors originate from a young man in good health. Some clones in this sample may be carry-over from other donors' samples.

CDR3 DNA sequence: TGTGCCAGCAGCTTAGTTGTAGCGGGAGCAGGGGAGCAGTTCTTC. Its protein is CASSLVVAGAGEQFF. V is TRBV11-2 and J is TRBJ2-1, with 9 bases that match TRBD2. The CDR3 has 15 amino acids. Germline V gene data show CDR1 as SGHAT and CDR2 as FQNNGV. Trimming removed 1 base from V and 10 bases from J; junction bases left unmatched: 8. Combining the CDR3 with reference TRBV11-2 and TRBJ2-1 gives the whole variable domain EAGVAQSPRYKIIEKRQSVAFWCNPISGHATLYWYQQILGQGPKLLIQFQNNGVVDDSQLPKDRFSAERLKGVDSTLKIQPAKLEDSAVYLCASSLVVAGAGEQFFGPGTRLTVL.

With respect to this clone: At one end the junction does not follow the germline gene, possibly because of a read error. V gene TRBV7-6 combines with J gene TRBJ1-3, with D perhaps TRBD1 (5 bases). The CDR3 loop spans 17 amino acids. The germline V gene has CDR1 SGHVS and CDR2 FNYEAQ. The CDR3 region is CASSVAIPGISGNTIYF. In DNA, the CDR3 is TGTGCCAGCAGCGTAGCAATTCCAGGGATCTCTGGAAACACCATATATTTT. The full variable domain, completed using reference TRBV7-6 and TRBJ1-3, is GAGVSQSPRYKVTKRGQDVALRCDPISGHVSLYWYRQALGQGPEFLTYFNYEAQQDKSGLPNDRFSAERPEGSISTLTIQRTEQRDSAMYRCASSVAIPGISGNTIYFGEGSWLTVV.

J is TRBJ1-5 and V is TRBV28, with D perhaps matching TRBD1 (6 bases). CDR1 is MDHEN, CDR2 SYDVKM, per germline. CDR3 size: 14 residues. With 6 bases removed from V and 6 bases from J, the gap between germline ends came to 15 bases. CDR3 DNA sequence: TGTGCCAGCAGAGCCGGGGGGCCGGTTCAGCCCCAGCATTTT. It specifies CASRAGGPVQPQHF.

The chain couples TRBV4-2 to TRBJ2-1, with D possibly being TRBD1 or TRBD2 (6 bases each). This CDR3 spans 17 amino acids. Germline assignment: CDR1 LGHNA and CDR2 YNFKEQ. Trimming removed 3 bases from V and 7 bases from J, with 22 bases in between. The CDR3 spells CASSQDRAERGGNEQFF. The CDR3, as DNA: TGTGCCAGCAGCCAGGATCGGGCCGAGCGAGGGGGGAATGAGCAGTTCTTC.

This chain uses TRBV6-1 with TRBJ2-7; D not certain. Germline-derived CDR1 and CDR2 are MNHNS and SASEGT. The CDR3 consists of 13 residues. Trimming stripped 3 bases from V and 4 bases from J, with 10 bases between. For the CDR3, the DNA is TGTGCCAGCAGTGACAGGTCAAGATACGAGCAGTACTTC. As protein: CASSDRSRYEQYF.

The chain employs TRBV4-2 and TRBJ2-7; TRBD2 matches 7 bases. Trimming took 4 bases from V and 2 from J; bases not matched to a gene: 11. Germline values: CDR1 LGHNA, CDR2 YNFKEQ. This CDR3 region has 16 residues. As DNA, the CDR3 is TGTGCCAGCAGCCGATCCACGGGGGGTCCGCCCTACGAGCAGTACTTC. It codes for CASSRSTGGPPYEQYF.

The V and J genes are TRBV28 and TRBJ2-7; 10 bases fit TRBD1. After removal of 6 bases from V and 4 bases from J, the junction contained 9 bases not matched to a gene. Per the germline V gene, CDR1 is MDHEN and CDR2 is SYDVKM. This CDR3 region has 15 residues. In DNA, the CDR3 is TGTGCCAGCAGGGTTGGGACAGGGGCGGGGTACGAGCAGTACTTC. Amino acids: CASRVGTGAGYEQYF. Combining the CDR3 with reference TRBV28 and TRBJ2-7 gives the whole variable domain DVKVTQSSRYLVKRTGEKVFLECVQDMDHENMFWYRQDPGLGLRLIYFSYDVKMKEKGDIPEGYSVSREKKERFSLILESASTNQTSMYLCASRVGTGAGYEQYFGPGTRLTVT.

As regards this clone: Other DNA sequences within the sample encode an identical CDR3. The rearrangement joins TRBV7-2 to TRBJ1-1; D gene ambiguous. CDR1 and CDR2 from the germline V gene are SGHTA and FQGNSA. This CDR3 is built from 13 residues. Trimming took 3 bases from V and 4 from J, leaving 9 bases between them. The CDR3 DNA is TGTGCCAGCAGCTTGGGTAGACCCACTGAAGCTTTCTTT. Translation: CASSLGRPTEAFF.

The chain uses TRBV10-3 and TRBJ1-4; D gene uncertain. Trimming took 0 bases from V and 7 from J, leaving 12 bases between them. Germline V lookup: CDR1 ENHRY, CDR2 SYGVKD. The CDR3 spans 15 residues. The CDR3 sequence is CAISESLGLGEKLFF. The CDR3 region has the DNA TGTGCCATCAGTGAGTCGCTGGGGTTAGGTGAAAAACTGTTTTTT.

The chain couples TRBV28 to TRBJ1-1, with 10 bases lining up with TRBD1. The J segment lost 5 bases and the V segment lost 5 bases, leaving 5 bases of the junction unmatched. This CDR3 contains 14 residues. Germline CDR1 reads MDHEN; CDR2 reads SYDVKM. Here the CDR3 reads CASSGGQGRTEAFF. In DNA, the CDR3 is TGTGCCAGCAGTGGGGGACAGGGGAGAACTGAAGCTTTCTTT.

The V and J genes are TRBV5-1 and TRBJ2-1, with 8 bases matching TRBD2. Per germline, CDR1 SGHRS and CDR2 YFSETQ. V lost 0 bases and J lost 1; bases outside the gene matches: 3. The CDR3 consists of 16 residues. CDR3 in DNA: TGCGCCAGCAGCTTGGGAGCGGGAGTTTCCTACAATGAGCAGTTCTTC. Translation: CASSLGAGVSYNEQFF.

The V gene is TRBV4-3, the J gene TRBJ1-3; D ambiguous. Germline V gives CDR1 LGHNA, CDR2 YSLEER. V lost 0 bases, J lost 0 bases, and 9 bases lay in between. The CDR3 spans 16 residues. This chain's CDR3 is CASSQDRFSSGNTIYF. CDR3 sequence (DNA): TGCGCCAGCAGCCAAGACAGGTTTAGCTCTGGAAACACCATATATTTT.